The 6 T cell receptor beta chains given below trace back to one sample, sequenced in a study of identical twins. TCRdb analysed the 5' RACE reads with MiXCR anew, one entry per CDR3 protein. The sample records more than 650,000 distinct CDR3 sequences, 5.5% to 7.5% being singletons. Material for sequencing was naive T cells sorted from blood. All receptors come from a man aged 18 to 29 in good health.

This chain connects TRBV30 to TRBJ2-5; tentative D call: TRBD2 (6 bases). CDR1 is GTSNPN and CDR2 is SVGIG in the germline V gene (reference sequence). The CDR3 covers 13 residues. V was shortened by 3 bases and J by 2 bases, with 10 bases between the two germline ends. Written as DNA, the CDR3 is TGTGCCTGGAGCAAGGGACTTCAAGAGACCCAGTACTTC. Translating gives CAWSKGLQETQYF.

This clonotype was recorded at least ten times. This chain links TRBV12-3 or TRBV12-4 with TRBJ1-5; 9 bases are shared with TRBD1. The CDR3 sequence is 15 residues long. The junction had 9 bases not matched to a gene; V was cut back by 5 bases and J by 7 bases. The CDR3, as DNA: TGTGCCAGCAGTACTAGGACAGGGGCAGGGCAGCCCCAGCATTTT. It specifies CASSTRTGAGQPQHF.

There are a few counts of this clonotype. The chain combines TRBV5-1 with TRBJ2-7, with TRBD2 matching 9 bases. Losses at the gene ends were 0 bases for V and 2 bases for J; bases not matched to a gene: 9. The germline CDR1 and CDR2 sequences are SGHRS and YFSETQ. CDR3 length equals 17 residues. The CDR3 bases are TGCGCCAGCAGCTTGGGGGTTCGGACTAGCGTTACCTACGAGCAGTACTTC. Amino acid sequence: CASSLGVRTSVTYEQYF.

This clonotype was detected only a few times. The chain uses TRBV28 and TRBJ2-5; 11 bases are shared with TRBD2. This CDR3 region has 15 residues. CDR1 is MDHEN, CDR2 SYDVKM, per germline. With 4 bases clipped from V and 4 bases from J, the junction kept 5 bases outside the gene matches. This CDR3 reads CASSSTSGVGETQYF. The CDR3 nucleotides read TGTGCCAGCAGTTCGACTAGCGGGGTCGGAGAGACCCAGTACTTC.

This clonotype was counted only a few times. The CDR3 sequence: CASSRQSSGANVLTF. The CDR3 nucleotides are TGTGCCAGCTCACGACAGAGCTCTGGGGCCAACGTCCTGACTTTC. V is TRBV2 and J is TRBJ2-6, with D perhaps TRBD1 (5 bases). The CDR3 totals 15 residues. Trimming removed 8 bases from V and 0 bases from J, with 11 bases in between. Looked up from germline, CDR1 is SNHLY and CDR2 is FYNNEI.

The chain has TRBV30 and TRBJ1-1, with D uncertain. Germline CDR1 GTSNPN, CDR2 SVGIG (reference sequence). Deletions cut 7 bases from V and 11 bases from J, with 17 bases between. This CDR3 has 11 residues. The CDR3 DNA follows: TGTGCCTCCCAACTACAGCTAAAGGCTTTCTTT. The encoded protein is CASQLQLKAFF.